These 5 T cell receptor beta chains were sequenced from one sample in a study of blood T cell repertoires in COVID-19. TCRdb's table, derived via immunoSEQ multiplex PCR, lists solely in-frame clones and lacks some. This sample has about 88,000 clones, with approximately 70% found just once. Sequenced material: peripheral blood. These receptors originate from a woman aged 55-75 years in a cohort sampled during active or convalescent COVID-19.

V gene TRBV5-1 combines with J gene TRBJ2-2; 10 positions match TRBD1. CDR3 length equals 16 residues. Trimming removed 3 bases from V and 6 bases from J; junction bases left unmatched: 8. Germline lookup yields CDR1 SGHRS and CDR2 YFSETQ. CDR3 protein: CASSSGTGVLAGELFF. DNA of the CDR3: TGCGCCAGCAGCTCCGGGACAGGGGTCTTAGCCGGGGAGCTGTTTTTT.

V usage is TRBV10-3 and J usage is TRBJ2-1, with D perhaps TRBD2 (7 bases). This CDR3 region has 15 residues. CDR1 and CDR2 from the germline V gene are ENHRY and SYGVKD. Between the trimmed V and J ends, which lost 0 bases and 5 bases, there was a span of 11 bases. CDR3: CAISESRGGHNEQFF. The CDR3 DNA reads TGTGCCATCAGTGAGTCGAGGGGGGGACACAATGAGCAGTTCTTC.

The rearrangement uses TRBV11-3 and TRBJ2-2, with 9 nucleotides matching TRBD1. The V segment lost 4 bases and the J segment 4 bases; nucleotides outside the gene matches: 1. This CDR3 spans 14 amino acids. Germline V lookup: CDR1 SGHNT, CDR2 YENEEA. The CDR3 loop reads CASSWGQGTGELFF. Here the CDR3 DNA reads TGTGCCAGCAGCTGGGGACAGGGCACCGGGGAGCTGTTTTTT. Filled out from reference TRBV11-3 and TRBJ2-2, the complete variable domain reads EAGVVQSPRYKIIEKKQPVAFWCNPISGHNTLYWYLQNLGQGPELLIRYENEEAVDDSQLPKDRFSAERLKGVDSTLKIQPAELGDSAVYLCASSWGQGTGELFFGEGSRLTVL.

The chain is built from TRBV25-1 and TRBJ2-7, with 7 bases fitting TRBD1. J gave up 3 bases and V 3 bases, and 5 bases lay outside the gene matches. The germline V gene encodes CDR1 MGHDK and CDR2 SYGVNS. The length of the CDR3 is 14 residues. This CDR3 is CASSDPGQSYEQYF. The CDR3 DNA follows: TGTGCCAGCAGTGACCCGGGACAGAGCTACGAGCAGTACTTC.

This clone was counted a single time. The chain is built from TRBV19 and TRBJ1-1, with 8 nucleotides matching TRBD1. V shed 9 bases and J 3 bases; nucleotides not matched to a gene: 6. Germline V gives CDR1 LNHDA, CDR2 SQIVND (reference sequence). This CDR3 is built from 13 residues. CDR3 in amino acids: CASTDRVDTEAFF. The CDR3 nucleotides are TGTGCCAGCACGGACAGGGTGGACACTGAAGCTTTCTTT.